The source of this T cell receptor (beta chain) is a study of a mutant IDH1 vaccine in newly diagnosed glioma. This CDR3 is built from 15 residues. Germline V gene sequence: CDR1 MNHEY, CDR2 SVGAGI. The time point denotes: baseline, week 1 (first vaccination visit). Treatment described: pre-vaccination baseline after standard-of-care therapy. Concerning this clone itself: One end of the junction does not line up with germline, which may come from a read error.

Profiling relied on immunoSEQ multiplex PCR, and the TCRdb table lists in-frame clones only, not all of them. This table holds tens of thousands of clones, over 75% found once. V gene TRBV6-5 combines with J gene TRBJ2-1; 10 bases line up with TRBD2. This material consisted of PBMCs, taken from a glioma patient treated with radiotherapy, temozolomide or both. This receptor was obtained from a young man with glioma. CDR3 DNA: TGTGCCAGCAGTGACTCTAGCGGGGGTCGCCATGAGCAGTTCTTC. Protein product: CASSDSSGGRHEQFF.